A single sample is the source of the 32 T cell receptor beta chains below, sequenced in a study of cytomegalovirus exposure and HLA in healthy donors. The PCR used 60 Vbeta and 13 Jbeta primers. Clones were read by immunoSEQ multiplex PCR, and TCRdb kept only the in-frame ones, dropping some. The top ten hold approximately 20% of the sample, which has roughly 90,000 clones, 70% to 85% seen once. The sequenced sample consisted of PBMCs. The source is a man aged 30 to 39 in good health and CMV-seropositive.

The V gene is TRBV11-2, the J gene TRBJ2-7; TRBD2 agrees at 9 bases. Trimming removed 5 bases from V and 1 base from J; junction bases left unmatched: 9. Per germline, CDR1 SGHAT and CDR2 FQNNGV. The CDR3 length is 16 residues. The chain's CDR3 is CASSPLRREGSYEQYF. CDR3 DNA sequence: TGTGCCAGCAGCCCCCTAAGGCGGGAGGGGTCCTACGAGCAGTACTTC.

The V gene is TRBV5-1, the J gene TRBJ1-1, with 7 bases matching TRBD1. V was clipped by 2 bases and J by 1 base; unmatched bases: 5. The germline V gene has CDR1 SGHRS and CDR2 YFSETQ. This CDR3 is 15 amino acids long. The CDR3 coding sequence is TGCGCCAGCAGCTTTAGCCCAGGGGGGAACACTGAAGCTTTCTTT. Translated, it gives CASSFSPGGNTEAFF. Based on the CDR3 plus reference TRBV5-1 and TRBJ1-1, the full variable domain is KAGVTQTPRYLIKTRGQQVTLSCSPISGHRSVSWYQQTPGQGLQFLFEYFSETQRNKGNFPGRFSGRQFSNSRSEMNVSTLELGDSALYLCASSFSPGGNTEAFFGQGTRLTVV.

V and J are TRBV2 and TRBJ1-1, with 7 bases fitting TRBD1. The CDR3 contains 14 residues. Unmatched junction bases numbered 8, after V lost 9 bases and J lost 1 base. Looked up from germline, CDR1 is SNHLY and CDR2 is FYNNEI. CDR3 sequence reads: CASLPGQPNTEAFF. The CDR3 DNA reads TGTGCCAGTCTCCCGGGACAGCCGAACACTGAAGCTTTCTTT.

The chain recombines TRBV29-1 with TRBJ2-1; 9 positions match TRBD1. The germline V gene has CDR1 SQVTM and CDR2 ANQGSEA. The V and J ends lost 6 bases and 7 bases, in that order; junction bases with no gene match: 10. CDR3 length equals 14 residues. The CDR3 region is CSVETTTGGNEQFF. The CDR3, as DNA: TGCAGCGTCGAGACTACGACAGGGGGTAATGAGCAGTTCTTC.

This clone turned up a few times. The J gene is TRBJ1-2, the V gene TRBV11-2, with D unresolved. V gave up 5 bases and J gave up 4 bases, with 8 bases separating them. The germline V gene encodes CDR1 SGHAT and CDR2 FQNNGV. The CDR3 totals 12 residues. In nucleotides, the CDR3 is TGTGCCAGCAGCGCAGGTACCTATGGCTACACCTTC. It translates to CASSAGTYGYTF.

The DNA for the CDR3 is TGTGCCAGCAGTTACTCGGTCAGTCGGAGCGGCTACACCTTC. It encodes CASSYSVSRSGYTF. The gene calls are TRBV6-5 and TRBJ1-2; D gene ambiguous. This CDR3 comprises 14 residues. Germline V gives CDR1 MNHEY, CDR2 SVGAGI. Trimming removed 0 bases at V and 8 bases at J, with 13 bases between.

The CDR3 loop reads CAWSPTSGGSGRETQYF. In DNA form, the CDR3 reads TGTGCCTGGAGTCCGACTAGCGGGGGGTCAGGGAGGGAGACCCAGTACTTC. This sequence joins TRBV30 and TRBJ2-5; 13 bases align to TRBD2. The germline gives CDR1 GTSNPN, CDR2 SVGIG (reference sequence). There are 17 residues in the CDR3. V dropped 2 bases and J dropped 5; count of bases not matched to a gene: 11.

The rearrangement joins TRBV15 to TRBJ2-2; tentative D call: TRBD2 (6 bases). The V gene's germline CDR1 is LNHNV and CDR2 YYDKDF (reference sequence). Trimming took off 1 base at V and 3 bases at J, with 12 bases between the two ends. The CDR3 has 16 amino acids. The CDR3 region has the DNA TGTGCCACCAGCAGAGGCGGGGACTCCTACACCGGGGAGCTGTTTTTT. Protein product: CATSRGGDSYTGELFF.

J is TRBJ2-1 and V is TRBV5-1; no definite D call. Trimming shortened V by 0 bases and J by 5 bases, and 6 bases separated the two germline ends. CDR1 and CDR2 (germline): SGHRS, YFSETQ. The CDR3 has 13 amino acids. CDR3 sequence: CASSLVENNEQFF. CDR3 DNA sequence: TGCGCCAGCAGCTTGGTAGAGAACAATGAGCAGTTCTTC.

In its sample, this clone was seen a few times. The gene calls are TRBV5-4 and TRBJ1-2, with 10 positions matching TRBD1. The trim removed 1 base at V and 5 bases at J, leaving 8 bases unmatched. Germline CDR1 is SGHNT and CDR2 is YYREEE (reference sequence). This CDR3 comprises 16 residues. The CDR3: CASSLWSGTGVYGYTF. The CDR3 DNA is TGTGCCAGCAGCTTGTGGTCCGGGACAGGGGTTTATGGCTACACCTTC.

The chain has TRBV6-1 and TRBJ1-1, with a tentative D call TRBD1 (6 bases). Germline values: CDR1 MNHNS, CDR2 SASEGT. The CDR3 loop spans 13 amino acids. Trimming removed 8 bases at V and 5 bases at J, with 15 bases between. The CDR3 DNA is TGTGCCAGCCGTACAGGGTCGAGTACTGAAGCTTTCTTT. It codes for CASRTGSSTEAFF.

This clone occurred once. The V call is TRBV4-3, the J call TRBJ2-3; D uncertain. The CDR3 is 16 residues long. Trimming took off 4 bases at V and 0 bases at J, with 14 bases between the two ends. The V gene's germline CDR1 is LGHNA and CDR2 YSLEER. The CDR3 spells CASSLASATSTDTQYF. The CDR3 DNA reads as TGCGCCAGCAGCCTTGCTAGTGCAACTAGCACAGATACGCAGTATTTT.

The chain joins TRBV7-3 to TRBJ2-2; a possible D gene is TRBD1 (6 bases). CDR1 is SGHTA and CDR2 is FQGTGA in the germline V gene. The V end was cut by 4 bases, the J end by 0 bases, with 12 bases between. The length of the CDR3 is 16 residues. The CDR3 nucleotides are TGTGCCAGCAGCTCGCGGACAGTCTCGAACACCGGGGAGCTGTTTTTT. Protein product: CASSSRTVSNTGELFF. The complete variable domain, with remaining parts taken from reference TRBV7-3 and TRBJ2-2, reads GAGVSQTPSNKVTEKGKYVELRCDPISGHTALYWYRQSLGQGPEFLIYFQGTGAADDSGLPNDRFFAVRPEGSVSTLKIQRTERGDSAVYLCASSSRTVSNTGELFFGEGSRLTVL.

With regard to this clone: This specimen includes other DNA sequences encoding the same CDR3. The chain is built from TRBV5-1 and TRBJ1-1, with 7 bases lining up with TRBD1. Losses at the gene ends were 0 bases for V and 5 bases for J; bases not matched to a gene: 4. This CDR3 spans 14 amino acids. CDR1 and CDR2 from the germline V gene are SGHRS and YFSETQ. CDR3 amino acids: CASSLGPGGTEAFF. CDR3 DNA sequence: TGCGCCAGCAGCTTGGGGCCAGGGGGGACTGAAGCTTTCTTT.

This clone was counted a single time. This rearrangement joins TRBV5-1 to TRBJ2-7, with D possibly being TRBD1 (5 bases). The CDR3 loop spans 15 amino acids. CDR1 and CDR2 from the germline V gene are SGHRS and YFSETQ. Trimming stripped 0 bases from V and 7 bases from J, with 17 bases between. CDR3: CASSLDGPSRGEQYF. The CDR3, as DNA: TGCGCCAGCAGCTTGGACGGGCCTTCAAGGGGAGAGCAGTACTTC.

The rearrangement joins TRBV5-4 to TRBJ2-3, with 8 bases fitting TRBD1. V was pared by 2 bases and J by 1 base, with 3 bases of the junction left unmatched. The germline gives CDR1 SGHNT, CDR2 YYREEE (reference sequence). CDR3 length: 15 residues. CDR3 nucleotide sequence: TGTGCCAGCAGCTTCCCGGGACAGGGCACAGATACGCAGTATTTT. This gives the protein CASSFPGQGTDTQYF.

This chain links TRBV21-1 with TRBJ2-7; TRBD2 was called by the table and not checked on the DNA. TRBV21-1 is noted as a pseudogene. The CDR3 length is 10 residues. CDR3 coding DNA: TGTGCCAGCAGGACTAGCGAGCAGTACTTC. Encoded protein: CASRTSEQYF.

The chain has TRBV5-6 and TRBJ2-1, with D perhaps TRBD2 (5 bases). V lost 1 base, J lost 4 bases, and 9 bases lay in between. Per the germline V gene, CDR1 is SGHDT and CDR2 is YYEEEE. The CDR3 runs to 14 residues. CDR3 sequence (DNA): TGTGCCAGCAGCTTGCCTGGACTGTACAATGAGCAGTTCTTC. It codes for CASSLPGLYNEQFF.

V gene TRBV18 combines with J gene TRBJ1-4; D gene uncertain. V lost 6 bases and J lost 8, with 19 bases in between. There are 15 residues in the CDR3. The V gene's germline CDR1 is KGHSH and CDR2 LQKENI. The chain's CDR3 is CASSDWGGSTEKLFF. CDR3 DNA: TGTGCCAGCTCCGATTGGGGAGGCTCAACAGAAAAACTGTTTTTT.

This clone was recorded only once. V gene TRBV9 combines with J gene TRBJ2-1; D perhaps matches TRBD2 (5 bases). Germline loops: CDR1 SGDLS, CDR2 YYNGEE. V lost 4 bases, J lost 4 bases, and 18 bases lay in between. The CDR3 has 16 amino acids. As DNA, the CDR3 is TGTGCCAGCAGCTTAGGTTCAGTAAGGACTTACAATGAGCAGTTCTTC. Translation gives CASSLGSVRTYNEQFF.

The chain carries TRBV29-1 and TRBJ2-3, with 7 bases aligning to TRBD1. Germline lookup yields CDR1 SQVTM and CDR2 ANQGSEA. The CDR3 length is 15 residues. V lost 7 bases and J lost 0; bases outside the gene matches: 10. CDR3 bases: TGCAGCGCCATCGGACAGGTTGTTAGCACAGATACGCAGTATTTT. This gives the protein CSAIGQVVSTDTQYF.

V usage is TRBV6-6 and J usage is TRBJ1-1; TRBD1 matches 10 bases. The CDR3 extends over 16 amino acids. V dropped 1 base and J dropped 3; count of bases not matched to a gene: 5. CDR1 and CDR2 (germline): MNHNY, SVGAGI (reference sequence). CDR3 amino acids: CASSYFRDRGDTEAFF. The CDR3 coding sequence is TGTGCCAGCAGTTACTTCCGGGACAGGGGCGACACTGAAGCTTTCTTT.

On this clone: At one boundary the junction diverges from the germline segment, which might be a read error. The CDR3 protein is CASSELYYGYPF. The CDR3 DNA sequence: TGTGCCAGCAGTGAACTCTACTATGGCTACCCCTTC. This rearrangement joins TRBV25-1 to TRBJ1-2, with D hard to call. The germline gives CDR1 MGHDK, CDR2 SYGVNS. This CDR3 comprises 12 residues.

The chain has TRBV7-9 and TRBJ1-1; a possible D gene is TRBD1 (5 bases). Germline V gives CDR1 SEHNR, CDR2 FQNEAQ (reference sequence). Trimming pared 0 bases from V and 5 bases from J, leaving 13 bases between. This CDR3 region has 15 residues. The CDR3 DNA is TGTGCCAGCAGCTTAGCTCGCGGGGGTAGGACTGAAGCTTTCTTT. Translation gives CASSLARGGRTEAFF. Together with reference TRBV7-9 and TRBJ1-1, the CDR3 gives the full variable domain: DTGVSQNPRHKITKRGQNVTFRCDPISEHNRLYWYRQTLGQGPEFLTYFQNEAQLEKSRLLSDRFSAERPKGSFSTLEIQRTEQGDSAMYLCASSLARGGRTEAFFGQGTRLTVV.

In this sample, this clone turned up a few times. The CDR3 loop is CASSSGQGAAMYGYTF. The CDR3 bases are TGTGCCAGCAGCTCGGGACAGGGTGCCGCTATGTATGGCTACACCTTC. The genes are TRBV7-8 and TRBJ1-2, with TRBD1 matching 9 bases. This CDR3 region has 16 residues. Trimming at V came to 4 bases and at J to 5 bases, leaving 11 bases not matched to a gene. Germline assignment: CDR1 SGHVS and CDR2 FQNEAQ. Together with reference TRBV7-8 and TRBJ1-2, the CDR3 gives the full variable domain: GAGVSQSPRYKVAKRGQDVALRCDPISGHVSLFWYQQALGQGPEFLTYFQNEAQLDKSGLPSDRFFAERPEGSVSTLKIQRTQQEDSAVYLCASSSGQGAAMYGYTFGSGTRLTVV.

The V call is TRBV9, the J call TRBJ1-4; D not resolved. The CDR3 is 17 residues long. The germline V gene encodes CDR1 SGDLS and CDR2 YYNGEE. Trimming stripped 0 bases from V and 2 bases from J, with 14 bases between. CDR3 in amino acids: CASSVGLGRATNEKLFF. The DNA for the CDR3 is TGTGCCAGCAGCGTAGGCCTGGGGAGGGCTACTAATGAAAAACTGTTTTTT.

The V gene is TRBV5-1, the J gene TRBJ1-5, with a tentative D call TRBD1 (5 bases). The CDR3 totals 15 residues. Trimming took off 5 bases at V and 3 bases at J, with 15 bases between the two ends. CDR1 is SGHRS, CDR2 YFSETQ, per germline. This CDR3 reads CASSPAVRDNQPQHF. In DNA, the CDR3 is TGCGCCAGCAGTCCAGCAGTCAGGGACAATCAGCCCCAGCATTTT. The whole variable domain, remainder taken from reference TRBV5-1 and TRBJ1-5, is KAGVTQTPRYLIKTRGQQVTLSCSPISGHRSVSWYQQTPGQGLQFLFEYFSETQRNKGNFPGRFSGRQFSNSRSEMNVSTLELGDSALYLCASSPAVRDNQPQHFGDGTRLSIL.

This chain joins TRBV9 and TRBJ2-1, with 8 bases aligning to TRBD2. The CDR3 is made up of 19 amino acids. V lost 0 bases, J lost 0 bases, and 11 bases stayed unmatched. Germline assignment: CDR1 SGDLS and CDR2 YYNGEE. The CDR3 spells CASSVEELAALSSYNEQFF. The CDR3 DNA is TGTGCCAGCAGCGTAGAAGAACTAGCGGCCCTGAGCTCCTACAATGAGCAGTTCTTC. Based on the CDR3 plus reference TRBV9 and TRBJ2-1, the full variable domain is DSGVTQTPKHLITATGQRVTLRCSPRSGDLSVYWYQQSLDQGLQFLIQYYNGEERAKGNILERFSAQQFPDLHSELNLSSLELGDSALYFCASSVEELAALSSYNEQFFGPGTRLTVL.

The chain employs TRBV7-2 and TRBJ1-1, with 8 nucleotides matching TRBD1. CDR1 and CDR2 (germline): SGHTA, FQGNSA. With V trimmed by 5 bases and J by 2 bases, 10 bases remained unmatched. The CDR3 is 16 residues long. The CDR3 reads CASSMTGVRLNTEAFF. In nucleotides, the CDR3 is TGTGCCAGCAGCATGACAGGGGTGAGACTAAACACTGAAGCTTTCTTT.

The table lists this clone with a few counts. The chain joins TRBV6-1 to TRBJ1-4, with TRBD1 matching 9 bases. Germline-derived CDR1 and CDR2 are MNHNS and SASEGT. CDR3 length equals 15 residues. With 3 bases clipped from V and 8 bases from J, the junction kept 7 bases outside the gene matches. DNA for the CDR3: TGTGCCAGCAGTGATGGACAGGGGTTGGCAGAAAAACTGTTTTTT. Translating gives CASSDGQGLAEKLFF.

The J gene is TRBJ1-4, the V gene TRBV7-9; 8 bases are shared with TRBD1. The CDR3 runs to 15 residues. CDR1 SEHNR and CDR2 FQNEAQ come from the germline V gene (reference sequence). V shed 5 bases and J 5 bases; nucleotides not matched to a gene: 7. CDR3 sequence: CASSPPDRGNEKLFF. CDR3 in DNA: TGTGCCAGCAGCCCTCCTGACAGGGGAAATGAAAAACTGTTTTTT.

The CDR3 DNA reads TGCGCCAGCAGCCCGAGGGGACAGGGACAGTACTTC. Translating gives CASSPRGQGQYF. The rearrangement uses TRBV5-1 and TRBJ2-7, with TRBD1 matching 9 bases. This CDR3 spans 12 amino acids. The V gene's germline CDR1 is SGHRS and CDR2 YFSETQ. V was clipped by 4 bases and J by 10 bases; unmatched bases: 6.